This entry concerns a single T cell receptor (beta chain). The specificity of this receptor is unknown. No base quality values were provided; no much bigger clone lies one nucleotide off. The CDR3 regions of human TCRbeta chains were analyzed by immunosequencing. For the original study's pipeline: TCRs in the repertoires were compared against a reference library of SARS-CoV-2-specific TCRs that had been generated with the MIRA antigen-specificity platform. Breadth meant the fraction of unique TCRs that were SARS-CoV-2-associated, whereas depth meant the fraction of total T cells that were SARS-CoV-2-associated. Using the MIRA data, each spike-specific TCR was assigned both to the spike region to which the TCR was reactive and to a CD4 or CD8 class. Log10-transformed breadth and depth values were compared by one-way ANOVA with Sidak's multiple comparisons tests. This immuneACCESS table, as held by TCRdb, lists in-frame sequences with V and J called but not all clones. Of the missing ones, under half trace to an unresolved V gene in checked studies; the others have no known cause. Clone size and the V and J calls come from that table; the DNA yielded D and trimming. The sample profile shows about 150,000 clones; over 80% of them were found once. About 8.9% of the sample is in the top ten clones.

According to the study, the label for this sample's time point signals: about 28 days (+/-7) after the second vaccine dose. AZD1222 recipients whose second dose came at about 4 weeks and those whose second dose came at about 12 weeks were combined into one group, since spike-specific TCR depth and breadth did not differ between the two schedules. The vaccinee samples were drawn from two UK trials, COV001 and COV002, one of which was a single-blind randomized controlled phase 2/3 trial testing AZD1222 (ChAdOx1 nCoV-19) in healthy adults. Trial participant PBMC samples were collected at day 0 and day 28 after the second dose for TCRbeta chain sequencing. The data stem from a study of T cell responses to AZD1222 COVID-19 vaccine (dated by TCRdb to the early 2020s). Background for the entire study: TCR sequencing covered over 230 trial participants: 207 given two doses of AZD1222 and some 25 given two doses of MenACWY control vaccine. Enrollment into the trials was organized by age into subgroups of 18-55, 56-69 and 70-plus years, and those subgroups contained roughly 160, 29 and 62 TCR-sequenced participants, respectively. Paper-wide results and their limitations: In the small 56-69-year group, the increase in depth fell short of significance, most likely because of low power. Conclusions about previously exposed vaccinees are limited because only a handful of AZD1222 recipients were SARS-CoV-2 seropositive at baseline. No day 14 peak-response samples were available, so repertoires were characterized only after the peak T cell response. CD4 TCRs associated with the vaccine covered the entire spike protein, and the dominant responses were in regions 160-218 and 743-854. Reportedly, almost half of the unique spike-specific TCRs recognized epitopes lying outside the regions that are mutated in the B.1.351 and B.1.1.7 variants. Most participants were white British and females outnumbered males, and the authors suggested that clonal diversity may have been underestimated. After two AZD1222 doses, spike-specific TCR breadth and depth were significantly higher than at day 0 and than in MenACWY recipients.

This TCR came from an adult who received the AZD1222 COVID-19 vaccine. The source was peripheral blood, collected 28 days after the second AZD1222 dose.

The CDR3 in this case is CASSQEDDGARYGYTF. The DNA reads as follows: TGCGCCAGCAGCCAAGAGGACGACGGGGCTAGGTATGGCTACACCTTC. The rearranged segments are TRBV4-3 and TRBJ1-2; D gene: possibly TRBD1, on 5 matching bases. The junction shows trimming of 0 bases on V and 5 bases on J, plus 16 bases between the germline ends. Reading the germline V gene gives CDR1 LGHNA and CDR2 YSLEER. Reading from cysteine to phenylalanine, the CDR3 counts 16 amino acids. The only DNA kept is the CDR3, 48 bases in frame from the first base.